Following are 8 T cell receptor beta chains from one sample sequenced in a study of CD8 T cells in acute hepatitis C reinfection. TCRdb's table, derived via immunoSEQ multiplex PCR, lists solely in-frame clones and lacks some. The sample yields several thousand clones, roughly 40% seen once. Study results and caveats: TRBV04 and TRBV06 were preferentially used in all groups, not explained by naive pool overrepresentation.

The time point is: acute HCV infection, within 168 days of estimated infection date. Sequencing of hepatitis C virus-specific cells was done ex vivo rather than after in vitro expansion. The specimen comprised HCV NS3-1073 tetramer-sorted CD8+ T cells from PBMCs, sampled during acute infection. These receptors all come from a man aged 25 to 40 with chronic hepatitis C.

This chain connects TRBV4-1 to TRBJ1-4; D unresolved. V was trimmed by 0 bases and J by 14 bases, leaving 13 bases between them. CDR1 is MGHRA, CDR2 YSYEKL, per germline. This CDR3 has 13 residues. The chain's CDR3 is CASSQEAGSVLFF. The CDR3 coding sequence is TGCGCCAGCAGCCAAGAAGCGGGCTCCGTGCTGTTTTTT.

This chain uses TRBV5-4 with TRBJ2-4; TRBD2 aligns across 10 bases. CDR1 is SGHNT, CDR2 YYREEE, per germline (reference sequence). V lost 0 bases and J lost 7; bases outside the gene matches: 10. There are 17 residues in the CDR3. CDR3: CASSLVPLAGEGNIQYF. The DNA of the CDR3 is TGTGCCAGCAGCTTGGTACCCCTAGCGGGGGAGGGTAACATTCAGTACTTC.

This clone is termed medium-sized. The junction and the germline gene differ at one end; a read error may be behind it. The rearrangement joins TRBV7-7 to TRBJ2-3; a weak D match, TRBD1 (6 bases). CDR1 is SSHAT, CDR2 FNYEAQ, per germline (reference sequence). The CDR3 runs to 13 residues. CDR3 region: CASTPQGSHTQYF. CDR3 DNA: TGTGCTAGCACGCCCCAGGGGAGTCATACGCAGTATTTT.

The CDR3 is CAWSVLPDGYNEQFF. The CDR3 DNA is TGTGCCTGGAGTGTACTCCCAGACGGGTACAATGAGCAGTTCTTC. V is TRBV30 and J is TRBJ2-1; D gene ambiguous. Trimming removed 0 bases from V and 4 bases from J, with 13 bases in between. CDR1 and CDR2 from the germline V gene are GTSNPN and SVGIG (reference sequence). The CDR3 runs 15 residues.

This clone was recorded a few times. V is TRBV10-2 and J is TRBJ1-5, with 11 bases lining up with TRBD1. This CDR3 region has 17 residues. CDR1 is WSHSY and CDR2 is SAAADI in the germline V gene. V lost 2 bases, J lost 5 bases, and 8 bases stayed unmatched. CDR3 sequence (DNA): TGCGCCAGCAGTGAGCTCGGGACAGGGGGATACGATCAGCCCCAGCATTTT. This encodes CASSELGTGGYDQPQHF.

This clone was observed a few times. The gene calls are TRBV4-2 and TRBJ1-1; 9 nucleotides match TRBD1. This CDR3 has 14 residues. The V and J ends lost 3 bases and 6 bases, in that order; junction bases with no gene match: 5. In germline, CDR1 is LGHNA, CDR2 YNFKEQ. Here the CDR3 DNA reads TGTGCCAGCAGCCAGGAACAGGGGGCTCCTGAAGCTTTCTTT. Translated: CASSQEQGAPEAFF.

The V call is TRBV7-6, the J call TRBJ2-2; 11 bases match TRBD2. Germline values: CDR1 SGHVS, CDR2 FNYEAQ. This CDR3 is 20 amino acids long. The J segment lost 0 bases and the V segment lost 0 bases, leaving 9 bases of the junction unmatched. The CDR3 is CASSLAEGLTSGTNTGELFF. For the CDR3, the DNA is TGTGCCAGCAGCTTAGCGGAGGGGTTGACTAGCGGGACGAACACCGGGGAGCTGTTTTTT.

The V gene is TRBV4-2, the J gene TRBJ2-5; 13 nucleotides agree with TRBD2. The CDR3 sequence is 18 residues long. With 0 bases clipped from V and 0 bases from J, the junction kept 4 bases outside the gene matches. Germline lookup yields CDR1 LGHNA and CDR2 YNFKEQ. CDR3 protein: CASSQEATSGGYQETQYF. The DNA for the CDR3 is TGTGCCAGCAGCCAAGAAGCGACTAGCGGGGGGTACCAAGAGACCCAGTACTTC.